A single sample is the source of the 23 T cell receptor beta chains below, sequenced in a study of T cells in Graves' hyperthyroidism and ophthalmopathy. Regions amplified from RNA transcripts were the TCR beta CDR3 regions. Researchers ran a first-round RT-PCR on the TCR CDR3 using the HTBI primer set. One entry per CDR3 protein results from TCRdb running MiXCR on the multiplex PCR reads. The table shows about 640,000 distinct CDR3 sequences, with about a fifth occurring only once. Sequenced material: blood. These receptors originate from a man aged 25-45 years with Graves' ophthalmopathy.

This clonotype showed up many times. This chain joins TRBV29-1 and TRBJ2-4; 10 positions match TRBD2. Unmatched junction bases numbered 6, after V lost 6 bases and J lost 1 base. There are 15 residues in the CDR3. Germline V gene sequence: CDR1 SQVTM, CDR2 ANQGSEA. CDR3 protein: CSVTASGSAKNIQYF. The CDR3 region has the DNA TGCAGCGTGACGGCTAGCGGGAGTGCCAAAAACATTCAGTACTTC.

V gene TRBV10-2 combines with J gene TRBJ1-2; D ambiguous. V dropped 4 bases and J dropped 5 bases, with 11 bases sitting between them. Per germline, CDR1 WSHSY and CDR2 SAAADI. The CDR3 is 13 amino acids. In nucleotides, the CDR3 is TGCGCCAGCAGTGGATCGGAAATGTATGGCTACACCTTC. Protein sequence: CASSGSEMYGYTF.

There are many counts of this clonotype. This chain connects TRBV6-2 or TRBV6-3 to TRBJ1-2, with D unresolved. The CDR3 contains 15 residues. Trimming removed 0 bases at V and 8 bases at J, with 16 bases between. Germline V gene lookup returns CDR1 MNHEY and CDR2 SVGEGT. CDR3 residues: CASSYSSLTRRGYTF. The CDR3 DNA reads TGTGCCAGCAGTTACTCGAGCCTCACAAGGAGGGGCTACACCTTC.

In its sample, this clonotype was seen a few times. The chain employs TRBV28 and TRBJ2-2, with D possibly being TRBD2 (5 bases). Germline CDR1 MDHEN, CDR2 SYDVKM. The CDR3 is 15 residues long. V was trimmed by 5 bases and J by 3 bases, leaving 13 bases between them. CDR3 bases: TGTGCCAGCAGTGTGGGGAGCACGGACACCGGGGAGCTGTTTTTT. As protein: CASSVGSTDTGELFF. Complete variable domain (other parts from reference TRBV28 and TRBJ2-2): DVKVTQSSRYLVKRTGEKVFLECVQDMDHENMFWYRQDPGLGLRLIYFSYDVKMKEKGDIPEGYSVSREKKERFSLILESASTNQTSMYLCASSVGSTDTGELFFGEGSRLTVL.

This clonotype has just a few counts. The chain links TRBV20-1 to TRBJ2-7; 14 nucleotides match TRBD2. V trimming: 4 bases; J trimming: 0 bases; junction bases outside the gene matches: 14. The CDR3 is 19 residues long. From germline, CDR1 is DFQATT and CDR2 SNEGSKA (reference sequence). The CDR3 DNA sequence: TGCAGTGCTACTTCCGGGACTAGCGGGAGAGGGAGAATCTCCTACGAGCAGTACTTC. Protein sequence: CSATSGTSGRGRISYEQYF.

The chain uses TRBV7-2 and TRBJ1-3; 7 bases are a match to TRBD1. V was pared by 5 bases and J by 0 bases, with 4 bases of the junction left unmatched. This CDR3 is built from 15 residues. The germline CDR1 and CDR2 sequences are SGHTA and FQGNSA. DNA of the CDR3: TGTGCCAGCAGCCCAGGGGGACTCTCTGGAAACACCATATATTTT. Its translation is CASSPGGLSGNTIYF.

This clonotype was counted only a few times. The CDR3 nucleotides read TGTGCCAGCAGTCCGGCTGGCGGGCGCTACAATGAGCAGTTCTTC. It yields the protein CASSPAGGRYNEQFF. The chain carries TRBV28 and TRBJ2-1, with D possibly matching TRBD2 (5 bases). The CDR3 has 15 amino acids. CDR1 is MDHEN, CDR2 SYDVKM, per germline. V was pared by 5 bases and J by 3 bases, with 14 bases between.

In this sample, this clonotype turned up many times. CDR3 nucleotide sequence: TGCGCCAGCAGCAATAGCGGCAAAGGGGGCAATGAGCAGTTCTTC. This translates into CASSNSGKGGNEQFF. The chain employs TRBV5-1 and TRBJ2-1; D might be TRBD1 or TRBD2, each matching 6 bases. Germline CDR1 SGHRS, CDR2 YFSETQ. The ends were cut back, 4 bases at V and 6 bases at J, with 17 bases in the middle. This CDR3 is built from 15 residues.

The table lists this clonotype with a few counts. The chain recombines TRBV14 with TRBJ2-1, with 7 nucleotides matching TRBD2. The trim removed 4 bases at V and 9 bases at J, leaving 6 bases unmatched. CDR3 length: 13 amino acids. In germline, CDR1 is SGHDN, CDR2 FVKESK. This chain's CDR3 is CASSLRLAGEQFF. Written as DNA, the CDR3 is TGTGCCAGCAGCCTCCGACTAGCTGGTGAGCAGTTCTTC. Looking up the rest from reference TRBV14 and TRBJ2-1 gives the full variable domain: EAGVTQFPSHSVIEKGQTVTLRCDPISGHDNLYWYRRVMGKEIKFLLHFVKESKQDESGMPNNRFLAERTGGTYSTLKVQPAELEDSGVYFCASSLRLAGEQFFGPGTRLTVL.

J is TRBJ1-5 and V is TRBV19; D unresolved. V lost 6 bases and J lost 3, with 18 bases in between. Per the germline V gene, CDR1 is LNHDA and CDR2 is SQIVND (reference sequence). The CDR3 runs to 16 residues. CDR3 in amino acids: CASSPGPADYNQPQHF. CDR3 DNA: TGTGCCAGTAGCCCGGGCCCCGCCGACTACAATCAGCCCCAGCATTTT.

In its sample, this clonotype was seen many times. This chain connects TRBV9 to TRBJ2-3, with no clear D. Trimming took off 0 bases at V and 2 bases at J, with 10 bases between the two ends. Germline assignment: CDR1 SGDLS and CDR2 YYNGEE. The CDR3 runs to 15 residues. The CDR3 here is CASSVVPQHTDTQYF. CDR3 coding DNA: TGTGCCAGCAGCGTAGTACCCCAACACACAGATACGCAGTATTTT.

This clonotype was recorded at least ten times. This chain links TRBV6-1 with TRBJ2-7; D is possibly TRBD1 (6 bases). Trimming removed 2 bases at V and 2 bases at J, with 10 bases between. CDR1 and CDR2 from the germline V gene are MNHNS and SASEGT. The length of the CDR3 is 14 residues. The CDR3, as DNA: TGTGCCAGCAGTGAACAGGGGACGGCCTACGAGCAGTACTTC. Encoded protein: CASSEQGTAYEQYF.

This clonotype was seen only once. The chain recombines TRBV10-3 with TRBJ2-3; 12 bases line up with TRBD1. V gave up 6 bases and J gave up 4 bases; unmatched junction bases: 11. The CDR3 has 17 amino acids. Germline lookup yields CDR1 ENHRY and CDR2 SYGVKD. CDR3 protein: CAIRTWGTGGGADTQYF. The DNA for the CDR3 is TGTGCCATCAGGACCTGGGGGACAGGGGGCGGCGCAGATACGCAGTATTTT.

The sample holds many counts of this clonotype. V usage is TRBV5-1 and J usage is TRBJ1-1; D may be TRBD1 (5 bases). The CDR3 has 14 residues. The germline V gene encodes CDR1 SGHRS and CDR2 YFSETQ. V was cut by 4 bases and J by 4 bases, with 14 bases left in between. The CDR3 DNA follows: TGCGCCAGCAGCCGGGAGCCGGGACTCACTGAAGCTTTCTTT. Amino acids: CASSREPGLTEAFF.

The DNA for the CDR3 is TGTGCCAGCAGTTCCGCTGGACTAGCGCGCTACGAGCAGTACTTC. It encodes CASSSAGLARYEQYF. The chain combines TRBV28 with TRBJ2-7; 9 nucleotides agree with TRBD2. The V gene's germline CDR1 is MDHEN and CDR2 SYDVKM. There are 15 residues in the CDR3. Trimming took 4 bases from V and 3 from J; bases not matched to a gene: 7.

The J gene is TRBJ2-5, the V gene TRBV7-2; D ambiguous. Germline CDR1 and CDR2: SGHTA and FQGNSA. The CDR3 spans 16 residues. V lost 5 bases and J lost 2, with 18 bases in between. The CDR3 coding sequence is TGTGCCAGCAGCCCCCAAGTAAGGTCTAAGCAAGAGACCCAGTACTTC. This codes for CASSPQVRSKQETQYF.

This chain connects TRBV6-1 to TRBJ2-1, with TRBD2 as a possible D gene (5 bases). Trimming pared 2 bases from V and 7 bases from J, leaving 12 bases between. Germline V CDR1 and CDR2: MNHNS, SASEGT. The CDR3 sequence is 14 residues long. For the CDR3, the DNA is TGTGCCAGCAGTGAACTTGAGGGTGGGAATGAGCAGTTCTTC. Its protein is CASSELEGGNEQFF.

This clonotype was counted only a few times. V usage is TRBV3-1 and J usage is TRBJ2-5, with D possibly TRBD2 on 5 matching bases. V lost 2 bases, J lost 7 bases, and 20 bases lay in between. Germline loops: CDR1 LGHDT, CDR2 YNNKEL (reference sequence). This CDR3 region has 16 residues. Here the CDR3 reads CASSQFRGVQYGTQYF. The CDR3 DNA is TGTGCCAGCAGCCAATTCCGGGGTGTCCAGTATGGGACCCAGTACTTC.

In its sample, this clonotype was seen many times. V and J are TRBV27 and TRBJ1-1; 9 nucleotides line up with TRBD1. Per the germline V gene, CDR1 is MNHEY and CDR2 is SMNVEV (reference sequence). Losses at the gene ends were 5 bases for V and 5 bases for J; bases not matched to a gene: 3. The length of the CDR3 is 13 residues. For the CDR3, the DNA is TGTGCCAGCAGTCGACAGGGGGATACTGAAGCTTTCTTT. It is translated as CASSRQGDTEAFF.

The V gene is TRBV6-2 or TRBV6-3, the J gene TRBJ1-4; weak D call: TRBD1 (5 bases). Germline CDR1 is MNHEY and CDR2 is SVGEGT. CDR3 length equals 12 residues. Trimming removed 6 bases from V and 6 bases from J, with 8 bases in between. CDR3 nucleotide sequence: TGTGCCAGCAGCGAGGGGTATGAAAAACTGTTTTTT. Its protein product is CASSEGYEKLFF.

V usage is TRBV5-1 and J usage is TRBJ1-3; D unresolved. Germline CDR1 reads SGHRS; CDR2 reads YFSETQ. This CDR3 is 13 amino acids long. Trimming shortened V by 3 bases and J by 0 bases, and 4 bases separated the two germline ends. The CDR3 DNA follows: TGCGCCAGCAGCTACAACTCTGGAAACACCATATATTTT. Its protein product is CASSYNSGNTIYF.

This clonotype has a count of ten or more. V and J are TRBV28 and TRBJ2-2, with D possibly TRBD1 on 5 matching bases. Per the germline V gene, CDR1 is MDHEN and CDR2 is SYDVKM. V was clipped by 6 bases and J by 6 bases, with 5 bases between them. The CDR3 contains 11 residues. The CDR3 DNA is TGTGCCAGCAGAGGGGCCGGGGAGCTGTTTTTT. This codes for CASRGAGELFF.

In this sample, this clonotype turned up a few times. The chain is built from TRBV6-1 and TRBJ2-5, with 10 bases fitting TRBD2. Trimming at V came to 2 bases and at J to 5 bases, leaving 5 bases not matched to a gene. CDR3 length: 15 amino acids. Germline V CDR1 and CDR2: MNHNS, SASEGT. The CDR3 spells CASSERAGGRETQYF. CDR3 nucleotide sequence: TGTGCCAGCAGTGAAAGAGCGGGAGGGAGGGAGACCCAGTACTTC.